Listed here are 28 T cell receptor beta chains from one sample, sequenced in a study of cytomegalovirus exposure and HLA in healthy donors. The PCR contained 60 Vbeta and 13 Jbeta primers. Sequenced by immunoSEQ multiplex PCR; TCRdb stores in-frame clones only, minus some. The sample consists of 150,000 to 200,000 clones, 60% to 80% of them appearing once. The sequenced material came from PBMCs. The receptors come from a man aged 18 to 29 in good health and CMV-seropositive.

V is TRBV19 and J is TRBJ2-3; 10 nucleotides agree with TRBD1. The ends lost 10 bases at V and 1 base at J; junction bases unmatched: 11. The germline CDR1 and CDR2 sequences are LNHDA and SQIVND (reference sequence). The CDR3 is made up of 16 amino acids. This CDR3 reads CATTGRDRGGTDTQYF. DNA of the CDR3: TGTGCCACAACAGGACGGGACAGGGGCGGCACAGATACGCAGTATTTT.

The genes are TRBV5-1 and TRBJ1-1; tentatively, D is TRBD1 (6 bases). CDR1 and CDR2 (germline): SGHRS, YFSETQ. The V and J ends lost 0 bases and 3 bases respectively, with 6 bases between them. This CDR3 is built from 13 residues. CDR3 sequence (DNA): TGCGCCAGCAGCTTGGGACAGGACACTGAAGCTTTCTTT. Amino acids: CASSLGQDTEAFF.

This chain uses TRBV7-9 with TRBJ2-1, with 7 positions matching TRBD1. The CDR3 spans 18 residues. Germline CDR1 reads SEHNR; CDR2 reads FQNEAQ (reference sequence). Trimming cost V 5 bases and J 12 bases; bases outside gene matches: 25. The chain's CDR3 is CASSRQDRPRSASGGQFF. The CDR3 DNA reads TGTGCCAGCAGCCGGCAGGACAGGCCCCGATCCGCTAGTGGTGGGCAGTTCTTC.

This clone was counted only a few times. The J gene is TRBJ1-2, the V gene TRBV30; TRBD1 aligns across 12 bases. V gave up 2 bases and J gave up 8 bases; unmatched junction bases: 6. The CDR3 contains 14 residues. Germline CDR1 reads GTSNPN; CDR2 reads SVGIG (reference sequence). The CDR3 here is CAWSSGQGARGYTF. The CDR3 bases are TGTGCCTGGAGTTCGGGACAGGGGGCGCGGGGCTACACCTTC.

This clone was observed a handful of times. The rearrangement joins TRBV7-2 to TRBJ2-5, with D unresolved. V gave up 2 bases and J gave up 2 bases, with 6 bases separating them. CDR3 length: 13 residues. Germline-derived CDR1 and CDR2 are SGHTA and FQGNSA. CDR3 residues: CASSLRKQETQYF. The CDR3 DNA reads TGTGCCAGCAGCTTACGTAAACAAGAGACCCAGTACTTC.

This rearrangement joins TRBV6-4 to TRBJ2-7, with a possible D match to TRBD2 (5 bases). Germline V gene lookup returns CDR1 MRHNA and CDR2 SNTAGT. Trimming stripped 6 bases from V and 6 bases from J, with 12 bases between. The CDR3 extends over 12 amino acids. DNA for the CDR3: TGTGCCAGCAGAGTAGCGTTGGGCGAGCAGTACTTC. Translated: CASRVALGEQYF.

CDR3 residues: CASSRLTTDTQYF. CDR3 nucleotide sequence: TGTGCCAGCAGCCGACTTACCACAGATACGCAGTATTTT. This chain joins TRBV14 and TRBJ2-3; no reliable D call. The CDR3 spans 13 residues. V was trimmed by 4 bases and J by 2 bases, leaving 7 bases between them. Germline V lookup: CDR1 SGHDN, CDR2 FVKESK.

V gene TRBV7-3 combines with J gene TRBJ2-5, with 7 bases identical to TRBD2. The CDR3 sequence is 14 residues long. V lost 1 base, J lost 4 bases, and 3 bases stayed unmatched. In germline, CDR1 is SGHTA, CDR2 FQGTGA. The CDR3 DNA reads as TGTGCCAGCAGCTTAAGGGGGGGTTCAGAGACCCAGTACTTC. This translates into CASSLRGGSETQYF.

V usage is TRBV6-5 and J usage is TRBJ2-7; 10 bases fit TRBD1. With 6 bases clipped from V and 6 bases from J, the junction kept 2 bases outside the gene matches. CDR1 and CDR2 (germline): MNHEY, SVGAGI. This CDR3 is 12 amino acids long. The CDR3 sequence is CASRGTGVEQYF. As DNA, the CDR3 is TGTGCCAGCAGGGGGACAGGGGTCGAGCAGTACTTC.

The chain recombines TRBV9 with TRBJ1-1; TRBD1 might be the D (6 bases). Looked up from germline, CDR1 is SGDLS and CDR2 is YYNGEE. Trimming took off 0 bases at V and 5 bases at J, with 14 bases between the two ends. The CDR3 loop spans 15 amino acids. CDR3: CASSVGGTGKTEAFF. The CDR3 DNA reads as TGTGCCAGCAGCGTAGGGGGAACAGGGAAAACTGAAGCTTTCTTT. Looking up the rest from reference TRBV9 and TRBJ1-1 gives the full variable domain: DSGVTQTPKHLITATGQRVTLRCSPRSGDLSVYWYQQSLDQGLQFLIQYYNGEERAKGNILERFSAQQFPDLHSELNLSSLELGDSALYFCASSVGGTGKTEAFFGQGTRLTVV.

The V call is TRBV15, the J call TRBJ1-5; D possibly corresponds to TRBD1 (5 bases). V dropped 0 bases and J dropped 1 base, with 10 bases sitting between them. The germline gives CDR1 LNHNV, CDR2 YYDKDF (reference sequence). The CDR3 covers 16 residues. DNA of the CDR3: TGTGCCACCAGCAGAGATCCAGGGTCAAGCAATCAGCCCCAGCATTTT. Residues: CATSRDPGSSNQPQHF.

Only a few counts were recorded for this clone. This chain joins TRBV4-1 and TRBJ1-4; TRBD1 is a possible D gene (5 bases). The CDR3 loop spans 15 amino acids. Germline V CDR1 and CDR2: MGHRA, YSYEKL. V lost 5 bases and J lost 2, with 12 bases in between. Here the CDR3 reads CASSKGARTNEKLFF. DNA for the CDR3: TGCGCCAGCAGCAAAGGGGCTCGGACTAATGAAAAACTGTTTTTT.

The chain uses TRBV28 and TRBJ1-3, with a tentative D call TRBD1 (5 bases). The length of the CDR3 is 12 residues. Trimming cost V 5 bases and J 4 bases, with 6 bases left between them. Germline lookup yields CDR1 MDHEN and CDR2 SYDVKM. This CDR3 is CASSRGGNTIYF. The CDR3 coding sequence is TGTGCCAGCAGTCGGGGGGGAAACACCATATATTTT.

The V and J genes are TRBV6-5 and TRBJ2-3; TRBD2 matches at 8 bases. The V gene's germline CDR1 is MNHEY and CDR2 SVGAGI. V lost 4 bases, J lost 3 bases, and 9 bases stayed unmatched. The CDR3 has 16 residues. The CDR3 DNA reads TGTGCCAGCAGTTTAGCGGGGATGGGGAGAACAGATACGCAGTATTTT. This sequence encodes CASSLAGMGRTDTQYF.

The chain joins TRBV6-6 to TRBJ1-5; 8 bases align to TRBD1. V gave up 11 bases and J gave up 1 base; unmatched junction bases: 10. Germline loops: CDR1 MNHNY, CDR2 SVGAGI (reference sequence). The CDR3 is 15 residues long. The CDR3 loop reads CAAEQGEVSNQPQHF. In DNA, the CDR3 is TGTGCCGCCGAACAGGGGGAGGTAAGCAATCAGCCCCAGCATTTT.

V and J are TRBV5-1 and TRBJ2-1, with D possibly matching TRBD1 (6 bases). Germline V lookup: CDR1 SGHRS, CDR2 YFSETQ. V was trimmed by 2 bases and J by 12 bases, leaving 12 bases between them. The CDR3 is made up of 12 amino acids. This chain's CDR3 is CASSFYREMQFF. CDR3 in DNA: TGCGCCAGCAGCTTTTACAGGGAAATGCAGTTCTTC. Complete variable domain (other parts from reference TRBV5-1 and TRBJ2-1): KAGVTQTPRYLIKTRGQQVTLSCSPISGHRSVSWYQQTPGQGLQFLFEYFSETQRNKGNFPGRFSGRQFSNSRSEMNVSTLELGDSALYLCASSFYREMQFFGPGTRLTVL.

The gene calls are TRBV7-8 and TRBJ2-3, with 8 bases identical to TRBD1. Losses at the gene ends were 0 bases for V and 7 bases for J; bases not matched to a gene: 3. The CDR3 contains 14 residues. Germline assignment: CDR1 SGHVS and CDR2 FQNEAQ. This chain's CDR3 is CASSLAQGVNTQYF. The CDR3 region has the DNA TGTGCCAGCAGCTTAGCACAGGGGGTAAATACGCAGTATTTT.

The CDR3 region is CASGDSRGTRTRYEQFF. CDR3 coding DNA: TGTGCTAGTGGGGACTCCCGAGGGACTAGAACTCGGTATGAGCAGTTCTTC. This chain joins TRBV12-5 and TRBJ2-1; 8 nucleotides agree with TRBD2. V lost 6 bases and J lost 8; bases outside the gene matches: 18. CDR1 and CDR2 (germline): LGHNT, FRNRAP. The CDR3 contains 17 residues. The full variable domain, completed using reference TRBV12-5 and TRBJ2-1, is DARVTQTPRHKVTEMGQEVTMRCQPILGHNTVFWYRQTMMQGLELLAYFRNRAPLDDSGMPKDRFSAEMPDATLATLKIQPSEPRDSAVYFCASGDSRGTRTRYEQFFGPGTRLTVL.

The gene calls are TRBV10-1 and TRBJ2-5, with 12 bases lining up with TRBD2. J lost 4 bases, V lost 6 bases, and 6 bases had no gene match. This CDR3 is 15 amino acids long. The V gene's germline CDR1 is WNHNN and CDR2 SYGVQD (reference sequence). In DNA form, the CDR3 reads TGCGCCAGCAGCCGACTAGCGGGAGTCGGAGAGACCCAGTACTTC. It encodes CASSRLAGVGETQYF.

There are a few counts of this clone. The genes are TRBV6-5 and TRBJ1-2; 7 bases fit TRBD1. The CDR3 spans 14 residues. Losses at the gene ends were 6 bases for V and 6 bases for J; bases not matched to a gene: 10. Germline-derived CDR1 and CDR2 are MNHEY and SVGAGI. In DNA form, the CDR3 reads TGTGCCAGCAGGGAAAACAGGGGAGGAAATGGCTACACCTTC. It is translated as CASRENRGGNGYTF.

The chain recombines TRBV5-1 with TRBJ2-3; D may be TRBD2 (6 bases). Germline V lookup: CDR1 SGHRS, CDR2 YFSETQ. This CDR3 has 11 amino acids. Deletions cut 2 bases from V and 9 bases from J, with 7 bases between. The CDR3 DNA follows: TGCGCCAGCAGCTTAGGAGGGACGCAGTATTTT. It is translated as CASSLGGTQYF. Full variable domain (remainder filled in from reference TRBV5-1 and TRBJ2-3): KAGVTQTPRYLIKTRGQQVTLSCSPISGHRSVSWYQQTPGQGLQFLFEYFSETQRNKGNFPGRFSGRQFSNSRSEMNVSTLELGDSALYLCASSLGGTQYFGPGTRLTVL.

The chain is built from TRBV29-1 and TRBJ2-7; the match to TRBD1 covers 9 bases. The germline V gene has CDR1 SQVTM and CDR2 ANQGSEA. The CDR3 extends over 14 amino acids. Trimming at V came to 4 bases and at J to 2 bases, leaving 6 bases not matched to a gene. The CDR3 spells CSVVRDRVAYEQYF. CDR3 DNA sequence: TGCAGCGTTGTAAGGGACAGGGTAGCCTACGAGCAGTACTTC.

The chain couples TRBV30 to TRBJ1-2; TRBD1 agrees at 7 bases. The CDR3 has 12 amino acids. V lost 6 bases, J lost 4 bases, and 5 bases stayed unmatched. Germline CDR1 GTSNPN, CDR2 SVGIG (reference sequence). CDR3 sequence reads: CACNDRAYGYTF. CDR3 bases: TGTGCCTGCAACGACAGGGCCTATGGCTACACCTTC.

This clone has a single count. The chain employs TRBV5-4 and TRBJ2-2; no clear D gene. The CDR3 spans 14 residues. With 4 bases removed from V and 0 bases from J, the gap between germline ends came to 7 bases. Germline V gene lookup returns CDR1 SGHNT and CDR2 YYREEE (reference sequence). CDR3 sequence (DNA): TGTGCCAGCAGCCTGGTAGCGAACACCGGGGAGCTGTTTTTT. Encoded protein: CASSLVANTGELFF.

V is TRBV27 and J is TRBJ2-5, with 7 bases matching TRBD2. The CDR3 loop spans 14 amino acids. Trimming at V came to 8 bases and at J to 3 bases, leaving 9 bases not matched to a gene. CDR1 MNHEY and CDR2 SMNVEV come from the germline V gene (reference sequence). CDR3 loop: CASGRWGGEETQYF. CDR3 in DNA: TGTGCCAGCGGCCGATGGGGGGGTGAAGAGACCCAGTACTTC.

V is TRBV27 and J is TRBJ2-3, with D possibly being TRBD1 (6 bases). The CDR3 is 17 amino acids. The V end was cut by 0 bases, the J end by 8 bases, with 21 bases between. The germline CDR1 and CDR2 sequences are MNHEY and SMNVEV (reference sequence). This CDR3 is CASSLSGWAGAASTQYF. DNA of the CDR3: TGTGCCAGCAGTTTATCGGGGTGGGCAGGGGCGGCAAGTACGCAGTATTTT.

This chain links TRBV19 with TRBJ2-2, with TRBD2 matching 12 bases. There are 14 residues in the CDR3. Germline trimming cut 11 bases from V and 4 bases from J; bases unmatched to any gene: 5. Germline-derived CDR1 and CDR2 are LNHDA and SQIVND (reference sequence). The CDR3 here is CAVGGLAGTGELFF. DNA of the CDR3: TGTGCCGTGGGGGGACTAGCGGGCACCGGGGAGCTGTTTTTT. Full variable domain (rest looked up from reference TRBV19 and TRBJ2-2): DGGITQSPKYLFRKEGQNVTLSCEQNLNHDAMYWYRQDPGQGLRLIYYSQIVNDFQKGDIAEGYSVSREKKESFPLTVTSAQKNPTAFYLCAVGGLAGTGELFFGEGSRLTVL.

This chain uses TRBV4-2 with TRBJ2-7; D is unresolved. V was clipped by 1 base and J by 3 bases, with 13 bases between them. Germline CDR1 and CDR2: LGHNA and YNFKEQ. The CDR3 totals 15 residues. CDR3 sequence reads: CASSQAPGGVYEQYF. The CDR3 DNA reads TGTGCCAGCAGCCAAGCACCGGGTGGTGTCTACGAGCAGTACTTC.